The next 2 T cell receptor beta chains were all read from a single sample in a study of patients and donors after allogeneic stem cell transplantation. One entry per CDR3 protein results from TCRdb running MiXCR on the RT-PCR reads. This sample has approximately 410,000 distinct CDR3 sequences; around 16% occur once, and the top ten carry around 6.8%. The sample comprised blood, either unsorted or a sorted T cell fraction (not recorded which). The source is a human donor who was either an allogeneic HSCT recipient or a stem cell or donor lymphocyte infusion donor (not recorded which). It is not recorded whose cells these are; they may come from a transplant donor.

The chain employs TRBV19 and TRBJ2-7; perhaps D is TRBD1 or TRBD2 (5 bases each). Looked up from germline, CDR1 is LNHDA and CDR2 is SQIVND (reference sequence). The length of the CDR3 is 14 residues. V was cut by 8 bases and J by 4 bases, with 18 bases left in between. The CDR3 region is CASQTGTGRYEQYF. CDR3 nucleotides: TGTGCCAGTCAAACCGGGACCGGCCGTTACGAGCAGTACTTC. The whole variable domain, remainder taken from reference TRBV19 and TRBJ2-7, is DGGITQSPKYLFRKEGQNVTLSCEQNLNHDAMYWYRQDPGQGLRLIYYSQIVNDFQKGDIAEGYSVSREKKESFPLTVTSAQKNPTAFYLCASQTGTGRYEQYFGPGTRLTVT.

This clonotype occurred a few times. The genes are TRBV5-1 and TRBJ2-2, with D perhaps matching TRBD1 (6 bases). Germline V gives CDR1 SGHRS, CDR2 YFSETQ. The germline V and J ends were trimmed by 4 bases and 5 bases, with 12 bases remaining between them. The CDR3 loop spans 14 amino acids. CDR3 protein: CASSEQGSTGELFF. The CDR3 region has the DNA TGCGCCAGCAGCGAACAGGGATCGACCGGGGAGCTGTTTTTT.